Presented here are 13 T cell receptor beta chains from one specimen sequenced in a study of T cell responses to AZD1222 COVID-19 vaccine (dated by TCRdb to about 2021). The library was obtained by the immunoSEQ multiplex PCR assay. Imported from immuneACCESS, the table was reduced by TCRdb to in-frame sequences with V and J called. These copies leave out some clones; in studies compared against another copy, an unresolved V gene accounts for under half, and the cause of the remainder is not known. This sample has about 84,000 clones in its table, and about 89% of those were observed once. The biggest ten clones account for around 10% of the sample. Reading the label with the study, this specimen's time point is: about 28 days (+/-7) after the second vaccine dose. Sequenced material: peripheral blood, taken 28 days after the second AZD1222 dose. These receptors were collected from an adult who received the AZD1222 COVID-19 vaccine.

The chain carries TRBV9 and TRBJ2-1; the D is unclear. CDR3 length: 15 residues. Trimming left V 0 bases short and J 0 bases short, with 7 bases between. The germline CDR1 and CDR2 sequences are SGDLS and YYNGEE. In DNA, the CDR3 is TGTGCCAGCAGCGTAGAGGGCGGCTCCTACAATGAGCAGTTCTTC. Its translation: CASSVEGGSYNEQFF.

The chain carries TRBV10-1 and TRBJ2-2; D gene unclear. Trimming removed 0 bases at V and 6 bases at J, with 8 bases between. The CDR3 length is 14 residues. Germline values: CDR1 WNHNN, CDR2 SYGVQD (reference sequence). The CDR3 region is CASSESWGSGELFF. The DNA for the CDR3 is TGCGCCAGCAGTGAGTCGTGGGGATCCGGGGAGCTGTTTTTT.

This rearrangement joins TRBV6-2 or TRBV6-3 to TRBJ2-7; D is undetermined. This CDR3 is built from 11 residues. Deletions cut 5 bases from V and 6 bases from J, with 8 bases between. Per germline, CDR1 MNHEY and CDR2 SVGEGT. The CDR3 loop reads CASSRTFEQYF. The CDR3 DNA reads TGTGCCAGCAGTCGGACGTTCGAGCAGTACTTC.

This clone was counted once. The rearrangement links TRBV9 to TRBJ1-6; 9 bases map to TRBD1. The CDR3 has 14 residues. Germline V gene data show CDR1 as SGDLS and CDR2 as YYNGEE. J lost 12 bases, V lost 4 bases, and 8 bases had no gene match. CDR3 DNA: TGTGCCAGCAGCCGGACAGGGGAGATGGAACCCCTCCACTTT. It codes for CASSRTGEMEPLHF.

This CDR3 is CASSLFQLNTEAFF. The CDR3 region has the DNA TGTGCCAGCAGCTTGTTTCAGCTGAACACTGAAGCTTTCTTT. The rearrangement links TRBV5-4 to TRBJ1-1, with unresolved D. The germline CDR1 and CDR2 sequences are SGHNT and YYREEE (reference sequence). Trimming pared 1 base from V and 0 bases from J, leaving 7 bases between. There are 14 residues in the CDR3.

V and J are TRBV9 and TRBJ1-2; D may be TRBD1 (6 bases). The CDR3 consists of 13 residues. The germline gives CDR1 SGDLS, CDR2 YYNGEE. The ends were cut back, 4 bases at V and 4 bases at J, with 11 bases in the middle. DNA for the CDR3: TGTGCCAGCAGCCCAGGACAGCCCTATGGCTACACCTTC. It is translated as CASSPGQPYGYTF. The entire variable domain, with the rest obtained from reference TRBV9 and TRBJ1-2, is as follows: DSGVTQTPKHLITATGQRVTLRCSPRSGDLSVYWYQQSLDQGLQFLIQYYNGEERAKGNILERFSAQQFPDLHSELNLSSLELGDSALYFCASSPGQPYGYTFGSGTRLTVV.

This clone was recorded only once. The CDR3 coding sequence is TGCGGGGGGCGGACTGGAAACACCATATATTTT. This encodes CGGRTGNTIYF. The genes are TRBV29-1 and TRBJ1-3; a possible D gene is TRBD1 (6 bases). The V gene's germline CDR1 is SQVTM and CDR2 ANQGSEA. CDR3 size: 11 residues.

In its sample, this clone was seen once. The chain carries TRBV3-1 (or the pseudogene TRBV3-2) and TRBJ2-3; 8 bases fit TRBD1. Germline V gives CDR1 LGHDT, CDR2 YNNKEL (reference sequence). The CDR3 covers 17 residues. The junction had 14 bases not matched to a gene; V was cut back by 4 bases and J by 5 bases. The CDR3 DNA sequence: TGTGCCAGCAGCCCAAGGGGTAGGCAGGGGGCGGGAGATACGCAGTATTTT. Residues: CASSPRGRQGAGDTQYF.

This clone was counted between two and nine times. CDR3 bases: TGTGCCAGCAGCCAAAGTCGGACTAGCGGAGAGCAGTTCTTC. It encodes CASSQSRTSGEQFF. The rearrangement joins TRBV7-2 to TRBJ2-1; 10 bases fit TRBD2. The CDR3 loop spans 14 amino acids. V trimming: 5 bases; J trimming: 10 bases; junction bases outside the gene matches: 8. Germline CDR1 and CDR2: SGHTA and FQGNSA.

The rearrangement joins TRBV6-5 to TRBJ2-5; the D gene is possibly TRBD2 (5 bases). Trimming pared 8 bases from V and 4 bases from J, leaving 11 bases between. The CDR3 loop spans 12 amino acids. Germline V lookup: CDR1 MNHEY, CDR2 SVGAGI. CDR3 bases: TGTGCCAGCCGACGGGGTTTAGAGACCCAGTACTTC. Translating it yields CASRRGLETQYF.

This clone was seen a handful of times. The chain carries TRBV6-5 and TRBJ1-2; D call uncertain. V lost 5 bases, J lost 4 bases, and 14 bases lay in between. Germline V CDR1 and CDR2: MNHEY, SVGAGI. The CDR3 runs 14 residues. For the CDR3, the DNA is TGTGCCAGCAGTCCTTCGGAGGAACCCTATGGCTACACCTTC. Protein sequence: CASSPSEEPYGYTF.

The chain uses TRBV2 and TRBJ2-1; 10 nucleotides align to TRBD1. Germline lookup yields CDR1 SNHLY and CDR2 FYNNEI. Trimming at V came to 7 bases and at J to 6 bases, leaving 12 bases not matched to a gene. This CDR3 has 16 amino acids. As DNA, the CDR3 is TGTGCCAGCACCCGCTCCGGGACAGGGGCCTTCAATGAGCAGTTCTTC. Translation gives CASTRSGTGAFNEQFF.

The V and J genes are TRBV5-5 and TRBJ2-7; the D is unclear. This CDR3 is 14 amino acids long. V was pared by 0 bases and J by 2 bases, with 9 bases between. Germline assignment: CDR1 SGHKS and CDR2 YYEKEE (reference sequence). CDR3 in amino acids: CASSLVAEAYEQYF. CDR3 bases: TGTGCCAGCAGCTTGGTGGCAGAAGCCTACGAGCAGTACTTC.